Below, 26 T cell receptor beta chains from the same sample are listed, as sequenced in a study of cytomegalovirus exposure and HLA in healthy donors. Assay used: immunoSEQ multiplex PCR; TCRdb lists only in-frame clones, some missing. The sample records a few hundred thousand clones, more than 75% being singletons. Sequencing was done on a sample of PBMCs. The receptors shown here come from a man in his late teens or twenties in good health and CMV-seropositive.

The gene calls are TRBV11-3 and TRBJ2-7; D assignment may be TRBD1 or TRBD2 (6 bases each). Germline assignment: CDR1 SGHNT and CDR2 YENEEA. V lost 5 bases and J lost 3, with 8 bases in between. CDR3 length: 12 residues. CDR3 in amino acids: CASSKGGYEQYF. As DNA, the CDR3 is TGTGCCAGCAGCAAGGGGGGCTACGAGCAGTACTTC.

This chain connects TRBV30 to TRBJ1-5; D is unresolved. This CDR3 region has 20 residues. Trimming took 2 bases from V and 0 from J, leaving 26 bases between them. CDR1 GTSNPN and CDR2 SVGIG come from the germline V gene (reference sequence). The CDR3 loop is CAWSPTSGVARYDSNQPQHF. The DNA for the CDR3 is TGTGCCTGGAGTCCCACGTCTGGGGTTGCCCGGTACGATAGCAATCAGCCCCAGCATTTT.

This chain links TRBV30 with TRBJ2-7; 10 bases agree with TRBD2. This CDR3 comprises 13 residues. V was pared by 8 bases and J by 6 bases, with 10 bases of the junction left unmatched. Germline CDR1 and CDR2: GTSNPN and SVGIG (reference sequence). CDR3 coding DNA: TGTGCCCGGCGGGCTAGCGGGAGAACCGAGCAGTACTTC. This encodes CARRASGRTEQYF.

This chain uses TRBV30 with TRBJ1-2, with 12 bases that match TRBD1. The V gene end was trimmed by 3 bases and the J gene end by 4 bases; junction bases not matched to a gene: 12. This CDR3 has 17 residues. Germline V gene lookup returns CDR1 GTSNPN and CDR2 SVGIG (reference sequence). The CDR3 DNA reads as TGTGCCTGGAGGGGAAGGGACAGGGGGCAAAGTCCCTATGGCTACACCTTC. Translation gives CAWRGRDRGQSPYGYTF.

This rearrangement joins TRBV19 to TRBJ1-1; 11 nucleotides agree with TRBD1. CDR1 LNHDA and CDR2 SQIVND come from the germline V gene (reference sequence). The CDR3 is 13 residues long. After removal of 6 bases from V and 6 bases from J, the junction contained 3 bases not matched to a gene. CDR3 protein: CASSQDRGPEAFF. The CDR3 DNA reads TGTGCCAGTAGCCAGGACAGGGGGCCTGAAGCTTTCTTT.

The chain joins TRBV5-1 to TRBJ2-2; tentative D call: TRBD2 (6 bases). This CDR3 contains 14 residues. The germline gives CDR1 SGHRS, CDR2 YFSETQ. The V gene lost 4 bases and the J gene lost 4 bases, with 11 bases spanning the gap. In nucleotides, the CDR3 is TGCGCCAGCAGCCCCTCTAGCGCCACCGGGGAGCTGTTTTTT. This codes for CASSPSSATGELFF.

This clone was seen just once. The V and J genes are TRBV4-1 and TRBJ2-2; 8 bases match TRBD1. Trimming took 4 bases from V and 6 from J; bases not matched to a gene: 4. Per germline, CDR1 MGHRA and CDR2 YSYEKL. This CDR3 is built from 14 residues. The CDR3 sequence is CASSPQQGAGELFF. The CDR3 DNA sequence: TGCGCCAGCAGCCCACAACAGGGGGCCGGGGAGCTGTTTTTT.

The rearrangement links TRBV10-1 to TRBJ2-1; no firm D call. Germline V gene data show CDR1 as WNHNN and CDR2 as SYGVQD (reference sequence). The V end lost 5 bases, the J end lost 1 base, and 12 bases lay between the germline ends. This CDR3 comprises 15 residues. CDR3 nucleotides: TGCGCCAGCAGTATGGGCCTGTATTCCTACAATGAGCAGTTCTTC. It is translated as CASSMGLYSYNEQFF.

The chain joins TRBV27 to TRBJ2-1; no definite D call. The ends were cut back, 6 bases at V and 1 base at J, with 16 bases in the middle. The CDR3 runs to 16 residues. The V gene's germline CDR1 is MNHEY and CDR2 SMNVEV (reference sequence). The CDR3 DNA follows: TGTGCCAGCAGCCACTACGGCTCGCCATCCTACAATGAGCAGTTCTTC. Translated, it gives CASSHYGSPSYNEQFF.

This rearrangement joins TRBV7-9 to TRBJ2-7; TRBD1 matches 9 bases. The CDR3 length is 16 residues. Germline CDR1 is SEHNR and CDR2 is FQNEAQ (reference sequence). Losses at the gene ends were 5 bases for V and 2 bases for J; bases not matched to a gene: 10. In nucleotides, the CDR3 is TGTGCCAGCAGCACCAACCCCGGGACAGGGACCTACGAGCAGTACTTC. Translated, it gives CASSTNPGTGTYEQYF.

For the CDR3, the DNA is TGTGCCAGCAGCTTAGGGGGGGCCAGCACAGATACGCAGTATTTT. This gives the protein CASSLGGASTDTQYF. V gene TRBV5-4 combines with J gene TRBJ2-3; a weak D match, TRBD2 (7 bases). The CDR3 has 15 amino acids. Germline CDR1 SGHNT, CDR2 YYREEE (reference sequence). The ends were cut back, 2 bases at V and 0 bases at J, with 10 bases in the middle.

V gene TRBV2 combines with J gene TRBJ2-7; 9 positions match TRBD1. The CDR3 has 14 amino acids. The ends lost 5 bases at V and 4 bases at J; junction bases unmatched: 6. CDR1 is SNHLY, CDR2 FYNNEI, per germline. The CDR3 loop is CASSLDRGLYEQYF. The CDR3 DNA sequence: TGTGCCAGCAGTCTGGACAGGGGTCTGTACGAGCAGTACTTC.

CDR3 coding DNA: TGCGCCAGCAGCTTCCGGGGGAACACTGAAGCTTTCTTT. Residues: CASSFRGNTEAFF. The J gene is TRBJ1-1, the V gene TRBV4-1, with D unclear. CDR1 MGHRA and CDR2 YSYEKL come from the germline V gene. The CDR3 is 13 amino acids. Trimming removed 5 bases from V and 1 base from J, with 8 bases in between.

CDR3 in amino acids: CASSIEGGPYEQYF. In DNA form, the CDR3 reads TGTGCCAGTAGTATAGAGGGGGGACCCTACGAGCAGTACTTC. The rearrangement uses TRBV19 and TRBJ2-7; weak D call: TRBD2 (6 bases). The V end lost 0 bases, the J end lost 2 bases, and 8 bases lay between the germline ends. The germline V gene encodes CDR1 LNHDA and CDR2 SQIVND (reference sequence). This CDR3 has 14 residues.

CDR3 protein: CASSLSGTGRDEQFF. The CDR3 coding sequence is TGTGCCAGCAGTTTAAGCGGGACAGGGAGGGATGAGCAGTTCTTC. V is TRBV28 and J is TRBJ2-1; TRBD1 matches at 9 bases. Losses at the gene ends were 2 bases for V and 8 bases for J; bases not matched to a gene: 7. Germline V gives CDR1 MDHEN, CDR2 SYDVKM. This CDR3 spans 15 amino acids.

The rearrangement links TRBV5-6 to TRBJ2-7; D perhaps matches TRBD1 (7 bases). Trimming took 4 bases from V and 3 from J, leaving 14 bases between them. CDR1 is SGHDT, CDR2 YYEEEE, per germline. The CDR3 contains 14 residues. CDR3 loop: CASSRRDSYYEQYF. The CDR3 DNA is TGTGCCAGCAGCCGGCGGGACAGTTACTACGAGCAGTACTTC.

This clone was detected only once. This sequence joins TRBV29-1 and TRBJ1-1; TRBD1 agrees at 7 bases. Germline trimming cut 7 bases from V and 1 base from J; bases unmatched to any gene: 6. CDR1 is SQVTM and CDR2 is ANQGSEA in the germline V gene. This CDR3 is built from 13 residues. In nucleotides, the CDR3 is TGCAGCGGAACAGGGGTGGGGAACACTGAAGCTTTCTTT. Its translation: CSGTGVGNTEAFF.

CDR3 coding DNA: TGTGCCAGCAGTTTAGCTGGGGTCAATGAGCAGTTCTTC. It codes for CASSLAGVNEQFF. This chain joins TRBV27 and TRBJ2-1, with D unresolved. The germline gives CDR1 MNHEY, CDR2 SMNVEV (reference sequence). The CDR3 runs 13 residues. Trimming removed 2 bases at V and 6 bases at J, with 8 bases between.

The rearrangement uses TRBV6-5 and TRBJ1-1, with D possibly being TRBD1 (5 bases). Trimming left V 7 bases short and J 0 bases short, with 15 bases between. The CDR3 is 15 residues long. Germline CDR1 MNHEY, CDR2 SVGAGI. Here the CDR3 DNA reads TGTGCCAGCACCTCCCGACCGGGGGTGAACACTGAAGCTTTCTTT. Amino acids: CASTSRPGVNTEAFF.

The genes are TRBV28 and TRBJ2-7; D tentatively reads TRBD1 or TRBD2 (6 bases each). In germline, CDR1 is MDHEN, CDR2 SYDVKM. Trimming stripped 10 bases from V and 9 bases from J, with 19 bases between. CDR3 length: 12 residues. In DNA form, the CDR3 reads TGTGCCACCGCCCAGTTGGGGGGCGGGCAGTACTTC. It codes for CATAQLGGGQYF.

The rearrangement links TRBV6-4 to TRBJ1-1, with D possibly being TRBD1 (6 bases). With 0 bases removed from V and 4 bases from J, the gap between germline ends came to 9 bases. The CDR3 runs to 14 residues. CDR1 and CDR2 from the germline V gene are MRHNA and SNTAGT. CDR3 loop: CASSDSVGATEAFF. DNA of the CDR3: TGTGCCAGCAGTGACTCCGTGGGGGCCACTGAAGCTTTCTTT.

The chain is built from TRBV13 and TRBJ2-1, with 7 bases matching TRBD1. After removal of 5 bases from V and 0 bases from J, the junction contained 13 bases not matched to a gene. The length of the CDR3 is 18 residues. Germline CDR1 reads PRHDT; CDR2 reads FYEKMQ (reference sequence). The CDR3 here is CASSEKLWGQFSYNEQFF. The CDR3 DNA sequence: TGTGCCAGCAGCGAGAAACTATGGGGACAGTTCTCCTACAATGAGCAGTTCTTC.

This rearrangement joins TRBV7-2 to TRBJ1-1; 7 positions agree with TRBD1. Germline CDR1 reads SGHTA; CDR2 reads FQGNSA. This CDR3 spans 19 amino acids. V lost 5 bases, J lost 1 base, and 19 bases stayed unmatched. CDR3 sequence: CASSETGARGLKGNTEAFF. CDR3 coding DNA: TGTGCCAGCAGCGAAACAGGGGCGAGAGGCTTAAAGGGGAACACTGAAGCTTTCTTT.

This chain uses TRBV15 with TRBJ2-1; TRBD2 matches at 12 bases. CDR1 and CDR2 (germline): LNHNV, YYDKDF (reference sequence). This CDR3 is built from 17 residues. The V segment lost 1 base and the J segment 8 bases; nucleotides outside the gene matches: 9. The CDR3 sequence is CATSRGASGRDGDEQFF. The CDR3 region has the DNA TGTGCCACCAGCAGAGGGGCTAGCGGGAGGGATGGCGATGAGCAGTTCTTC.

This chain links TRBV5-4 with TRBJ1-2; a weak D match, TRBD1 (5 bases). This CDR3 is 14 amino acids long. Trimming cost V 1 base and J 4 bases, with 11 bases left between them. Per the germline V gene, CDR1 is SGHNT and CDR2 is YYREEE (reference sequence). In nucleotides, the CDR3 is TGTGCCAGCAGCTTGCAGGGAGGTGGCTATGGCTACACCTTC. Residues: CASSLQGGGYGYTF.

The chain uses TRBV5-1 and TRBJ2-1; D gene uncertain. Trimming removed 4 bases at V and 7 bases at J, with 21 bases between. Looked up from germline, CDR1 is SGHRS and CDR2 is YFSETQ. The CDR3 is made up of 16 amino acids. CDR3 loop: CASSPKTRIEGNEQFF. The DNA of the CDR3 is TGCGCCAGCAGCCCGAAGACAAGGATTGAAGGGAATGAGCAGTTCTTC.